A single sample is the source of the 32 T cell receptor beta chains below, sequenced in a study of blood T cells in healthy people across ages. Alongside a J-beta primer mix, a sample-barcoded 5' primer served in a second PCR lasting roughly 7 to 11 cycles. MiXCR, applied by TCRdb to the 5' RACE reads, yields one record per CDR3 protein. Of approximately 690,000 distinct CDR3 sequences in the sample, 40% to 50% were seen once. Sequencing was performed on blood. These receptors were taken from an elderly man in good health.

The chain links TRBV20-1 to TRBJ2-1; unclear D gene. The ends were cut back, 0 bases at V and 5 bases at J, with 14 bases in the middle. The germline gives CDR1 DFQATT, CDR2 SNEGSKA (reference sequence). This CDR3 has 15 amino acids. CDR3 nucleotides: TGCAGTGCTAGAGATCTCCTAGGTTCCAACAATGAGCAGTTCTTC. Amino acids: CSARDLLGSNNEQFF.

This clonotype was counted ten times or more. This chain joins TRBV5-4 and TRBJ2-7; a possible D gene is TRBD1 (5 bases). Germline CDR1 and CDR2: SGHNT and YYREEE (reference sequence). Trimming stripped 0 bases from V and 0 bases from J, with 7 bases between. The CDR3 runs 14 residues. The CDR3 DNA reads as TGTGCCAGCAGCTTGGAAGGGGACTCCTACGAGCAGTACTTC. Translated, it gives CASSLEGDSYEQYF.

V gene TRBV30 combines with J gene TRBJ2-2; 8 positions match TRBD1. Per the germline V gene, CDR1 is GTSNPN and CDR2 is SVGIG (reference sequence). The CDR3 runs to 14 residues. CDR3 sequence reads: CVSRGQANTGELFF. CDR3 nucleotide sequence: TGTGTCTCAAGGGGACAGGCGAACACCGGGGAGCTGTTTTTT.

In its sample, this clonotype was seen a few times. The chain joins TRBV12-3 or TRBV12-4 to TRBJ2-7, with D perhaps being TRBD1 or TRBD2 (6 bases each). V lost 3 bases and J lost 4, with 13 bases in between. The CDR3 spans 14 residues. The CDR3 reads CASSFKTGRYEQYF. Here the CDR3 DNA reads TGTGCCAGCAGTTTTAAAACAGGGAGGTACGAGCAGTACTTC.

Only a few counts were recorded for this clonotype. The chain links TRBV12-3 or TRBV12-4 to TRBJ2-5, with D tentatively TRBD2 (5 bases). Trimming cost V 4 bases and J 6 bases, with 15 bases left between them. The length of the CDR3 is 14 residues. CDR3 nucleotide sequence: TGTGCCAGCAGTTCGCGAGGAGCGGCAAAGACCCAGTACTTC. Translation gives CASSSRGAAKTQYF.

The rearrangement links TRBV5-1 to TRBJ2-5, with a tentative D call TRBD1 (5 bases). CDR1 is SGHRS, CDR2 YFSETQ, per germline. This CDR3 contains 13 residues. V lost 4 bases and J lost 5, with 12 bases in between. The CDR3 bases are TGCGCCAGCAGCCGACAGCTACCGGAGACCCAGTACTTC. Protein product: CASSRQLPETQYF.

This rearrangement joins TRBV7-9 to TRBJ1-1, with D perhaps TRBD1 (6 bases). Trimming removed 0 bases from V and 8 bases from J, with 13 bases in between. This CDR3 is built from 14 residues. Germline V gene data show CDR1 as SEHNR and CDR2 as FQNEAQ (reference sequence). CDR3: CASSLALATGEAFF. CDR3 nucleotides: TGTGCCAGCAGCTTAGCGCTGGCGACAGGAGAAGCTTTCTTT.

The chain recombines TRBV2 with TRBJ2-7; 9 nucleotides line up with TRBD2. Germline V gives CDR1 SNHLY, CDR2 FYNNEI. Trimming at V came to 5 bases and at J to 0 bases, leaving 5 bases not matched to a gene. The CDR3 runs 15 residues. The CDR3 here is CASSHLAGISYEQYF. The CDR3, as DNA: TGTGCCAGCAGTCATCTAGCGGGAATCTCCTACGAGCAGTACTTC.

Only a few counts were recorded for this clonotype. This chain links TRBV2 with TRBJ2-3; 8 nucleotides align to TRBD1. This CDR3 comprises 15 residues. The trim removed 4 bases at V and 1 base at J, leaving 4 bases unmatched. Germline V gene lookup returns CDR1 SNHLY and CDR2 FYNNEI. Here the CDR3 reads CASSGQGLGTDTQYF. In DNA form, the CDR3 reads TGTGCCAGCAGTGGACAGGGGTTGGGCACAGATACGCAGTATTTT. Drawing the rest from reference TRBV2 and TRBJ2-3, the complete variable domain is EPEVTQTPSHQVTQMGQEVILRCVPISNHLYFYWYRQILGQKVEFLVSFYNNEISEKSEIFDDQFSVERPDGSNFTLKIRSTKLEDSAMYFCASSGQGLGTDTQYFGPGTRLTVL.

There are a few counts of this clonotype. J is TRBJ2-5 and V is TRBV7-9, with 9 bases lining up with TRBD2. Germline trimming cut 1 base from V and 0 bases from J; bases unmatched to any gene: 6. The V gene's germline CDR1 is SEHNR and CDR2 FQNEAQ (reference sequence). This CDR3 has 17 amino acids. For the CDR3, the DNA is TGTGCCAGCAGCTTAGAATCGGGACTAGCAAACCAAGAGACCCAGTACTTC. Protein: CASSLESGLANQETQYF.

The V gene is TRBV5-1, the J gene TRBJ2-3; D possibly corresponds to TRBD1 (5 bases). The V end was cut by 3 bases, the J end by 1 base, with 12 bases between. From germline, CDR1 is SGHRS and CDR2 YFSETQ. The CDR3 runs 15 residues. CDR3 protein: CASSWGRAGTDTQYF. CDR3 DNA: TGCGCCAGCAGCTGGGGCAGGGCTGGCACAGATACGCAGTATTTT.

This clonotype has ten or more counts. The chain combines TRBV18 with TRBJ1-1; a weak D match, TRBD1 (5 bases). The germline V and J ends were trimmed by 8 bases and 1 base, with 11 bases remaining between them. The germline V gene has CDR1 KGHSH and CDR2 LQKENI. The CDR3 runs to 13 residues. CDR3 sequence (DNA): TGTGCCAGCAGCCCGGGGCCGAACACTGAAGCTTTCTTT. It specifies CASSPGPNTEAFF.

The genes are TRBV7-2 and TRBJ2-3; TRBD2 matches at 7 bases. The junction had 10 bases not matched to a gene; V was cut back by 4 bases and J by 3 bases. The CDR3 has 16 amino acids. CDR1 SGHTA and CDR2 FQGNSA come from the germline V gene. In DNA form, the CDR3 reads TGTGCCAGCAGCTACGGAGCGGGGAGGGAAACAGATACGCAGTATTTT. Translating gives CASSYGAGRETDTQYF.

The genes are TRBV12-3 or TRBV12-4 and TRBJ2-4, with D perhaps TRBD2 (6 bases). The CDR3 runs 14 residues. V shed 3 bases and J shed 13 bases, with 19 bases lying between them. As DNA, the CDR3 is TGTGCCAGCAGTTTGGGGGGAGCTTTAGTTGAGCAGTACTTC. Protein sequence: CASSLGGALVEQYF.

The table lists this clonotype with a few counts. The DNA for the CDR3 is TGTGCCTGGAGTGTAATGGGGTTTGGGGCCAACGTCCTGACTTTC. It yields the protein CAWSVMGFGANVLTF. V usage is TRBV30 and J usage is TRBJ2-6; D unresolved. From germline, CDR1 is GTSNPN and CDR2 SVGIG (reference sequence). The ends were cut back, 0 bases at V and 3 bases at J, with 9 bases in the middle. The CDR3 is 15 residues long. The full variable domain, rest sourced from reference TRBV30 and TRBJ2-6, is SQTIHQWPATLVQPVGSPLSLECTVEGTSNPNLYWYRQAAGRGLQLLFYSVGIGQISSEVPQNLSASRPQDRQFILSSKKLLLSDSGFYLCAWSVMGFGANVLTFGAGSRLTVL.

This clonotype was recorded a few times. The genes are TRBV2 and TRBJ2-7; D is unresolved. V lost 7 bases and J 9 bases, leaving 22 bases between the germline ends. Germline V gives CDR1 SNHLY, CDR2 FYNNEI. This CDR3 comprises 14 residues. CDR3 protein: CASNTGQSIPRQYF. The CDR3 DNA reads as TGTGCCAGCAACACCGGGCAGTCGATACCTCGGCAGTACTTC.

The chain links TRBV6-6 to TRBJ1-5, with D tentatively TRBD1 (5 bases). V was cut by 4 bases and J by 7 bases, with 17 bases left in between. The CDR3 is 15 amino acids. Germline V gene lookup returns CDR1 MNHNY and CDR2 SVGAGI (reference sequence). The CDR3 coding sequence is TGTGCCAGCAGTTCACAGGAGGGCCTAGGGCAGCCCCAGCATTTT. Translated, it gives CASSSQEGLGQPQHF.

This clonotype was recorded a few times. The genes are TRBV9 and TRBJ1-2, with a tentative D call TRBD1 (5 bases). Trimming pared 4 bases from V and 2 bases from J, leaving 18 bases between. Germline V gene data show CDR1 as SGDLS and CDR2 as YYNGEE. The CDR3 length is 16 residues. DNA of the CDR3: TGTGCCAGCAGCCTCCGAGGGGCAGCCGCCAACTATGGCTACACCTTC. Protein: CASSLRGAAANYGYTF.

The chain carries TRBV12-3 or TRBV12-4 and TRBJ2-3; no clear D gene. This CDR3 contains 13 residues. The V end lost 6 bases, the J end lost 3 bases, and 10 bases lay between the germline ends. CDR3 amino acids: CASSSYTTDTQYF. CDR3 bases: TGTGCCAGCAGCTCCTACACGACAGATACGCAGTATTTT.

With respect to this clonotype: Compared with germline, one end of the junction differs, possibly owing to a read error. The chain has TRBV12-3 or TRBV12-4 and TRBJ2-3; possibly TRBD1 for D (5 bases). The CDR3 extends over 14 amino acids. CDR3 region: CASTLGVAQDTQYF. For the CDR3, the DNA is TGTGCCAGCACTTTAGGGGTCGCACAAGATACGCAGTATTTT.

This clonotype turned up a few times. The CDR3 nucleotides read TGTGCCAGCAGCCCAGGCCGAGTCAACGAGCAGTACTTC. This sequence encodes CASSPGRVNEQYF. This chain links TRBV3-1 with TRBJ2-7; no definite D call. V was pared by 4 bases and J by 5 bases, with 12 bases between. This CDR3 contains 13 residues. Germline V gene sequence: CDR1 LGHDT, CDR2 YNNKEL (reference sequence).

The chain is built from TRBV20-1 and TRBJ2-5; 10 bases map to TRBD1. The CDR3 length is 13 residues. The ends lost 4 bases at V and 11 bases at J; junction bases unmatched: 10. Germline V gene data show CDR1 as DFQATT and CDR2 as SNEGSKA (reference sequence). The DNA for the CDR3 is TGCAGTGCTACCCGACAGGGGGCGCAAGAGCAGTACTTC. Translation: CSATRQGAQEQYF.

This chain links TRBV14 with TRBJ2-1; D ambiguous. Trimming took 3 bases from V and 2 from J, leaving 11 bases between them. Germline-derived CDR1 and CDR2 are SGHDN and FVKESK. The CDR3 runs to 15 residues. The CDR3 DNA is TGTGCCAGCAGCCATCTCGAGGCCGCCTACAATGAGCAGTTCTTC. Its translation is CASSHLEAAYNEQFF.

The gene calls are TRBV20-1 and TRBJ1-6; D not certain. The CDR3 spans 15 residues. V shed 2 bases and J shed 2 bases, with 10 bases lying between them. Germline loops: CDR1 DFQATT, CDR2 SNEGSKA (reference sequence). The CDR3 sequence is CSARLTGTYNSPLHF. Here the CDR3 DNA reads TGCAGTGCTAGACTCACGGGCACCTATAATTCACCCCTCCACTTT.

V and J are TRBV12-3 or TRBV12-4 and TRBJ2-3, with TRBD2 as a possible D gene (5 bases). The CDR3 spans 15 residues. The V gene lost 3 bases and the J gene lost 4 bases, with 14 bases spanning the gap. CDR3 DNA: TGTGCCAGCAGTTTTGGGAGAAGCAGGTCAGATACGCAGTATTTT. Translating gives CASSFGRSRSDTQYF.

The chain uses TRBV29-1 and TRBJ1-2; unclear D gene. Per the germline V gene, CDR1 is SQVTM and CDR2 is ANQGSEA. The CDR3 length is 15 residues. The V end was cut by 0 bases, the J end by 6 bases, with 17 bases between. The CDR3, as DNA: TGCAGCGTTGAAGATCGGGGAGGGAGGAACGATGGCTACACCTTC. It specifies CSVEDRGGRNDGYTF.

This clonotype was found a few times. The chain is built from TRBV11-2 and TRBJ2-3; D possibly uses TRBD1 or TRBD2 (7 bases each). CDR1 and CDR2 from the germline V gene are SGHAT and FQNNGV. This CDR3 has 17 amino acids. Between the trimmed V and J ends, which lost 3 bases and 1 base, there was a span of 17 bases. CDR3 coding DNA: TGTGCCAGCAGCTTCTTTTCAGGGGGGGGGGGCACAGATACGCAGTATTTT. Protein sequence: CASSFFSGGGGTDTQYF.

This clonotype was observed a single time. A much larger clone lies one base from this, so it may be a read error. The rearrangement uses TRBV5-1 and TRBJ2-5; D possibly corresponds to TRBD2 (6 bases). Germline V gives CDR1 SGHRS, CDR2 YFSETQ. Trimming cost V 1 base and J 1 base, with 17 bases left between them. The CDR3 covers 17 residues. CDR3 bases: TGCGCCAGCAGCTTGTCAGCGGGCGGGGACCCCCAAGAGACCCAGTACTTC. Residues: CASSLSAGGDPQETQYF. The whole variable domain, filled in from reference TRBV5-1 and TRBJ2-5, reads KAGVTQTPRYLIKTRGQQVTLSCSPISGHRSVSWYQQTPGQGLQFLFEYFSETQRNKGNFPGRFSGRQFSNSRSEMNVSTLELGDSALYLCASSLSAGGDPQETQYFGPGTRLLVL.

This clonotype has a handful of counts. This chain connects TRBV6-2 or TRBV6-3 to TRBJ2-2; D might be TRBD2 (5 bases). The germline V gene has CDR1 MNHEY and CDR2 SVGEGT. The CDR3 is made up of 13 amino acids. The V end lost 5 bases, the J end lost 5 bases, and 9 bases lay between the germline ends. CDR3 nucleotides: TGTGCCAGCAGTCCTATAGCGACCGGGGAGCTGTTTTTT. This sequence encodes CASSPIATGELFF.

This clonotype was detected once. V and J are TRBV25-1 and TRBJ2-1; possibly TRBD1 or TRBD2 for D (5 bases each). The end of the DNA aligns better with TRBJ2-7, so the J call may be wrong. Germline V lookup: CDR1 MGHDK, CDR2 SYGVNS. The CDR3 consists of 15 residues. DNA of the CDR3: TGTGCCAGCAGCCCTGTACAGGACTTCTACAATGAGCAGTACTTC. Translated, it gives CASSPVQDFYNEQYF.

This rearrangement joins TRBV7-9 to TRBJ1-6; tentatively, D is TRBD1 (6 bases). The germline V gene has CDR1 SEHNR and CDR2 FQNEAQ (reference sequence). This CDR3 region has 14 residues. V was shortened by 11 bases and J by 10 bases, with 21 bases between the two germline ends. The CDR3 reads CAGSGGTLRSPLHF. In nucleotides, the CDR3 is TGTGCCGGATCGGGGGGGACACTGCGATCACCCCTCCACTTT.

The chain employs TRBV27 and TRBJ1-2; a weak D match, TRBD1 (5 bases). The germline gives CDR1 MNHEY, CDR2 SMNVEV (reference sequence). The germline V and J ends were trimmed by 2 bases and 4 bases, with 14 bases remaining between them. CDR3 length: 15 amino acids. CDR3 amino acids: CASSLGAGQGYGYTF. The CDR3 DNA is TGTGCCAGCAGTTTAGGCGCAGGGCAGGGCTATGGCTACACCTTC.